The entry below gives a single TCR beta chain sequence along with its context. Its target is unknown. Some clones are missing from TCRdb's copy, which holds only in-frame ones; the method was immunoSEQ multiplex PCR. This table holds tens of thousands of clones, 89% found once. These data originate in a study of OX40 agonist ivuxolimab in advanced cancers. As for the study in general: Earlier treatment with anti-PD-1, anti-PD-L1 or anti-CTLA-4 was permitted, and under 50% had received some.

Trimming removed 3 bases at V and 3 bases at J, with 11 bases between. Germline V gene lookup returns CDR1 LNHDA and CDR2 SQIVND (reference sequence). The CDR3 has 14 amino acids. Broader study findings: Relative to CD4+ cells, CD8+ T cells on average had more expanded clones.

Sequences were derived from CD4+ or CD8+ T cells sorted from blood, sampled in a trial of the OX40 agonist ivuxolimab. The source is an adult with an advanced solid tumor such as melanoma, head and neck, liver or kidney cancer. The rearrangement uses TRBV19 and TRBJ1-1, with TRBD1 as a possible D gene (5 bases). The DNA of the CDR3 is TGTGCCAGTAGTATGGGGGGGGAGTACACTGAAGCTTTCTTT. Translation gives CASSMGGEYTEAFF.